These 14 T cell receptor beta chains came from one sample sequenced in a study of T-cell reconstitution after alpha-beta-depleted transplantation in children. Unique molecular identifiers featured in how the TCRbeta library was prepared. From the PCR reads, TCRdb called clonotypes with MiXCR, one entry per CDR3 protein. This sample has about 460,000 distinct CDR3 sequences, with roughly an eighth found just once. The input for sequencing was PBMCs, mostly from graft donor cells, taken 180 days after TCRalphabeta/CD19-depleted stem cell transplant. These receptors all come from a female patient aged 2-9 years who had a stem cell transplant for aplastic anemia, so the T cells may come from the graft donor.

This clonotype turned up a few times. The chain has TRBV14 and TRBJ2-4, with 16 bases that match TRBD2. This CDR3 region has 22 residues. Looked up from germline, CDR1 is SGHDN and CDR2 is FVKESK. V lost 2 bases, J lost 7 bases, and 20 bases stayed unmatched. CDR3 region: CASSQYPTGGLAGGPSTNIQYF. Written as DNA, the CDR3 is TGTGCCAGCAGCCAATATCCAACAGGGGGACTAGCGGGAGGGCCGTCCACGAACATTCAGTACTTC.

This clonotype was observed a handful of times. The CDR3 reads CASSRTPGGRGTGELFF. CDR3 in DNA: TGTGCCAGCAGCAGAACCCCGGGGGGGCGCGGGACCGGGGAGCTGTTTTTT. The chain couples TRBV11-3 to TRBJ2-2, with 8 bases lining up with TRBD2. Germline assignment: CDR1 SGHNT and CDR2 YENEEA. With 5 bases clipped from V and 5 bases from J, the junction kept 13 bases outside the gene matches. The CDR3 spans 17 residues.

The table lists this clonotype with many counts. The V call is TRBV5-1, the J call TRBJ2-5; 7 bases match TRBD2. The V segment lost 1 base and the J segment 1 base; nucleotides outside the gene matches: 7. Per the germline V gene, CDR1 is SGHRS and CDR2 is YFSETQ. This CDR3 has 16 residues. DNA for the CDR3: TGCGCCAGCAGCTTGTGGCCAGCGGGAACCCAAGAGACCCAGTACTTC. It encodes CASSLWPAGTQETQYF.

This clonotype was recorded a few times. V and J are TRBV12-3 or TRBV12-4 and TRBJ1-4; 7 bases are a match to TRBD1. The CDR3 has 14 amino acids. V lost 6 bases, J lost 5 bases, and 6 bases stayed unmatched. The CDR3 sequence: CASRSRQGNEKLFF. In nucleotides, the CDR3 is TGTGCCAGCAGATCAAGACAGGGAAATGAAAAACTGTTTTTT.

There are a few counts of this clonotype. The chain couples TRBV20-1 to TRBJ2-1; D is possibly TRBD1 (5 bases). This CDR3 is 14 amino acids long. The V gene lost 2 bases and the J gene lost 0 bases, with 8 bases spanning the gap. The V gene's germline CDR1 is DFQATT and CDR2 SNEGSKA (reference sequence). For the CDR3, the DNA is TGCAGTGCTAGAAGTCAGGGCTCCTACAATGAGCAGTTCTTC. Protein: CSARSQGSYNEQFF.

The chain couples TRBV5-1 to TRBJ2-7; D gene uncertain. V shed 1 base and J shed 3 bases, with 14 bases lying between them. The CDR3 has 15 amino acids. Germline V CDR1 and CDR2: SGHRS, YFSETQ. The CDR3: CASSLNTPTLYEQYF. CDR3 DNA: TGCGCCAGCAGCTTGAACACCCCCACCCTCTACGAGCAGTACTTC.

The gene calls are TRBV2 and TRBJ2-7, with D possibly TRBD2 on 6 matching bases. CDR1 is SNHLY, CDR2 FYNNEI, per germline. The CDR3 is 14 amino acids. The CDR3 spells CASSRWQGGYDQYV. Written as DNA, the CDR3 is TGTGCCAGCAGCCGGTGGCAGGGAGGCTACGACCAGTACGTC.

Concerning this clonotype: At one end the junction does not follow the germline gene, possibly because of a read error. The chain links TRBV11-2 to TRBJ2-7; TRBD2 matches at 8 bases. There are 14 residues in the CDR3. CDR1 and CDR2 from the germline V gene are SGHAT and FQNNGV. The CDR3 DNA sequence: TGTGCCAGCAGCCTGATAAGCGGGAGATACGAGGAGTACTTC. Translating gives CASSLISGRYEEYF.

The gene calls are TRBV10-2 and TRBJ2-5; D may be TRBD1 (6 bases). Trimming stripped 3 bases from V and 3 bases from J, with 14 bases between. This CDR3 comprises 15 residues. Germline V CDR1 and CDR2: WSHSY, SAAADI. CDR3 nucleotide sequence: TGCGCCAGCAGTGACAAACAGGGCGGAGAAGAGACCCAGTACTTC. Its protein product is CASSDKQGGEETQYF.

This clonotype came up a few times. The V gene is TRBV19, the J gene TRBJ1-5; perhaps TRBD1 as D (6 bases). This CDR3 contains 14 residues. From germline, CDR1 is LNHDA and CDR2 SQIVND (reference sequence). Trimming shortened V by 4 bases and J by 9 bases, and 16 bases separated the two germline ends. The DNA for the CDR3 is TGTGCCAGTAGTAAAATTCAGGGGCCGCGGCCCCAGCATTTT. Its translation: CASSKIQGPRPQHF.

This chain joins TRBV3-1 and TRBJ2-1; no clear D. Trimming took 0 bases from V and 12 from J, leaving 6 bases between them. The CDR3 is made up of 11 amino acids. The germline gives CDR1 LGHDT, CDR2 YNNKEL (reference sequence). The CDR3 loop reads CASSQDSRQFF. As DNA, the CDR3 is TGTGCCAGCAGCCAAGACAGCAGGCAGTTCTTC.

This clonotype showed up just a few times. This chain uses TRBV20-1 with TRBJ1-5; 8 nucleotides agree with TRBD1. The CDR3 covers 13 residues. With 7 bases clipped from V and 6 bases from J, the junction kept 8 bases outside the gene matches. Germline loops: CDR1 DFQATT, CDR2 SNEGSKA (reference sequence). CDR3 protein: CSVRDRLGQPQHF. For the CDR3, the DNA is TGCAGTGTACGGGACAGGTTGGGTCAGCCCCAGCATTTT.

The chain links TRBV7-2 to TRBJ1-1; D unresolved. CDR1 and CDR2 from the germline V gene are SGHTA and FQGNSA. Between the trimmed V and J ends, which lost 0 bases and 8 bases, there was a span of 10 bases. The CDR3 sequence is 13 residues long. CDR3 protein: CASSLAVGMEAFF. In DNA, the CDR3 is TGTGCCAGCAGCTTAGCAGTAGGAATGGAAGCTTTCTTT.

This clonotype was observed a handful of times. The chain joins TRBV6-1 to TRBJ2-7, with 7 bases matching TRBD1. CDR1 MNHNS and CDR2 SASEGT come from the germline V gene. The CDR3 has 14 residues. With 6 bases clipped from V and 3 bases from J, the junction kept 8 bases outside the gene matches. The CDR3 protein is CASRFRDRVYEQYF. Here the CDR3 DNA reads TGTGCCAGCAGGTTCCGGGACAGAGTCTACGAGCAGTACTTC.